This is a list of T cell receptor beta chains from one sample in a study of blood T cells in healthy people across ages. One entry per CDR3 protein, called by TCRdb with MiXCR from the 5' RACE reads. The profile shows about 1.7 million distinct CDR3 sequences, approximately 28% of them singletons. Sequences were obtained from blood. Receptors were obtained from a woman aged 25-40 years in good health. The CDR3 runs from the conserved cysteine through the conserved F or W. A D gene is named only where the DNA matches it firmly. The size entry is marked missing in some rows and otherwise reads once, few, many or a size class.

TRBJ2-1 | few | TRBD2 | TRBV12-3/TRBV12-4 | TGTGCCAGCAGACGCCGACTAGCGGGAGGGGAGACCCAGTTCTTC | CASRRRLAGGETQFF
TRBJ1-2 | - | - | TRBV6-1 | TGTGCCAGCAGTGCAAAGGGTACGCAAGGCTATGGCTACACCTTC | CASSAKGTQGYGYTF
TRBJ1-6 | many | - | TRBV5-1 | TGCGCCAGCAGCTGGGGGGACAACTACTCCTATAATTCACCCCTCCACTTT | CASSWGDNYSYNSPLHF
TRBJ2-7 | many | TRBD2 | TRBV7-2 | TGTGCCAGCGGACATTCGGGGGGCGAGCAGTACTTC | CASGHSGGEQYF
TRBJ1-5 | - | - | TRBV11-2 | TGTGCCAGCAGCTTAGATTACGGGGGACATCAGCCCCAGCATTTT | CASSLDYGGHQPQHF
TRBJ2-3 | - | - | TRBV2 | TGTGCCAGCACTACCGGACAGTTGGATACGCAGTATTTT | CASTTGQLDTQYF
TRBJ2-1 | many | TRBD2 | TRBV7-3 | TGTGCCAGCAGCTTAAGGGTGGCTAGCGGGGGCAATGAGCAGTTCTTC | CASSLRVASGGNEQFF
TRBJ1-2 | few | - | TRBV30 | TGTGCCTGGAGTGCGGATGAATATGGCTACACCTTC | CAWSADEYGYTF
TRBJ2-7 | many | TRBD2 | TRBV6-2/TRBV6-3 | TGTGCCAGCAGATCTAGCGGGACTCTCTACGAGCAGTACTTC | CASRSSGTLYEQYF
TRBJ1-2 | - | - | TRBV3-1 | TGTGCCAGCAGCCCCGCTCAAACGGGGGCGCGGGGCTACACCTTC | CASSPAQTGARGYTF
TRBJ2-1 | few | - | TRBV5-5 | TGTGCCAGCAGCCCAAAGCGGCAGTCCTACAATGAGCAGTTCTTC | CASSPKRQSYNEQFF
TRBJ2-1 | many | TRBD2 | TRBV7-2 | TGTGCCAGCAGCTTTGGGGGAGGGCCCTACAATGAGCAGTTCTTC | CASSFGGGPYNEQFF
TRBJ2-1 | - | - | TRBV2 | TGTGCCACCCAGGGGCTACGCCGGACCCGCAATGAGCAGTTCTTC | CATQGLRRTRNEQFF
TRBJ2-3 | few | - | TRBV11-2 | TGTGCCAGCAGCGTCAGTGGCCGTAGCACAGATACGCAGTATTTT | CASSVSGRSTDTQYF
TRBJ1-1 | - | - | TRBV4-2 | TGTGCCAGCAGCCAAGAGTTGGTCGGGGTTGGAACTGAAGCTTTCTTT | CASSQELVGVGTEAFF
TRBJ2-1 | few | TRBD2 | TRBV12-5 | TGTGCTAGTGGCCGGGGGGTGGCCCACGAGTTCTTC | CASGRGVAHEFF
TRBJ2-4 | many | TRBD1 | TRBV28 | TGTGCCAGCAGCTACCCCGGGACAGCTAGGAACATTCAGTACTTC | CASSYPGTARNIQYF
TRBJ2-7 | few | - | TRBV7-9 | TGTGCCAGCAGCCCAAACAGGGATTACTACGAGCAGTACTTC | CASSPNRDYYEQYF
TRBJ2-1 | few | TRBD2 | TRBV20-1 | TGCAGTGCTAGTACCGCGGGACTCACTAGCGGAGGTGGGAATGAGCAGTTCTTC | CSASTAGLTSGGGNEQFF
TRBJ2-1 | many | TRBD2 | TRBV11-3 | TGTGCCAGCAGCCTGTCGGCTAGCGGGAGAAATGAGCAGTTCTTC | CASSLSASGRNEQFF
TRBJ1-1 | few | TRBD1 | TRBV12-3/TRBV12-4 | TGTGCCAGCAGGACCGGGACAGGTAAACTGAACACTGAAGCTTTCTTT | CASRTGTGKLNTEAFF
TRBJ1-2 | few | TRBD1 | TRBV6-5 | TGTGCCAGCAGTCGGGGGACAGGGGTTTCGGATGGCTACACCTTC | CASSRGTGVSDGYTF
TRBJ2-1 | - | - | TRBV7-2 | TGTGCCAGCAGCAGCCGGACAGCTCCATTGGAGGGGGAGTTCTTC | CASSSRTAPLEGEFF
TRBJ2-7 | many | - | TRBV9 | TGTGCCAGCAGCGCCGGGACATCAGGCGAGCAGTACTTC | CASSAGTSGEQYF
TRBJ1-1 | - | - | TRBV6-2/TRBV6-3 | TGTGCCAGCACCTTACGGTGGAACACTGAAGCTTTCTTT | CASTLRWNTEAFF
TRBJ2-1 | few | TRBD2 | TRBV6-1 | TGTGCCAGCAGGGGACTATCAGGGATCAATGAGCAGTTCTTC | CASRGLSGINEQFF
TRBJ1-2 | - | TRBD1 | TRBV5-6 | TGTGCCAGCAGCTGGCGGGGGACAGAAACTAACTGTGGCTACACCTTC | CASSWRGTETNCGYTF
TRBJ2-7 | - | - | TRBV7-9 | TGTGCCAGCAGCTCCCGCAACGAGCAGTACTTC | CASSSRNEQYF
TRBJ1-6 | - | TRBD1 | TRBV20-1 | TGCAGTGCTAACTCCGGGACAGGGGGTAGCTTAAATTCACCCCTCCACTTT | CSANSGTGGSLNSPLHF
TRBJ2-3 | - | TRBD1 | TRBV3-1 | TGTGCCAGCAGCCAAGGGGCCAGGACAGGGTTGGCGACAGATACGCAGTATTTT | CASSQGARTGLATDTQYF
TRBJ2-3 | - | TRBD2 | TRBV7-7 | TGTGCCAACAGCCGCGGACTAGCGGGGGAGATGCGTACGCAGTATTTT | CANSRGLAGEMRTQYF
TRBJ2-5 | few | TRBD1 | TRBV20-1 | TGCAGTGCTGGGACAGGGCCCCAAGAGACCCAGTACTTC | CSAGTGPQETQYF
TRBJ2-5 | - | TRBD2 | TRBV3-1 | TGTGCCAGCAGCCAAGGGACTAGCGGGGGCCAGTACCAAGAGACCCAGTACTTC | CASSQGTSGGQYQETQYF
TRBJ2-5 | - | TRBD2 | TRBV20-1 | TGCGGTGCTAGAGGGCGGGGGGGCCAGCAAGAGACCCAGTACTTC | CGARGRGGQQETQYF
TRBJ2-5 | few | TRBD2 | TRBV20-1 | TGCAGTGCAAAGCGGGGGAGGGCTGGCGAGACCCAGTACTTC | CSAKRGRAGETQYF
TRBJ2-1 | - | TRBD2 | TRBV7-2 | TGTGCCAGCAGCTTGAGACTAGCGGGAGTAGCGTACAATGAGCAGTTCTTC | CASSLRLAGVAYNEQFF
TRBJ1-1 | few | - | TRBV29-1 | TGCAGCGCCCTCCTGGGGGTCGCTGAAGCTTTCTTT | CSALLGVAEAFF
TRBJ2-4 | - | - | TRBV21-1 | TGTGCCAGCAGCAAACCAATAGGCAGGGCGGATGAGCAGTACTTC | CASSKPIGRADEQYF
TRBJ2-7 | many | - | TRBV3-1 | TGTGCCAGCAGTCAAGGGGTCCAGGGCTACGAGCAGTACTTC | CASSQGVQGYEQYF
TRBJ2-6 | many | - | TRBV11-2 | TGTGCCAGCGGGAAGACCTCTGGGGCCAACGTCCTGACTTTC | CASGKTSGANVLTF
TRBJ1-5 | - | TRBD1 | TRBV5-5 | TGTGCCAGCAGCTTATCGGGACAGATAAATCAGCCCCAGCATTTT | CASSLSGQINQPQHF
TRBJ1-5 | many | - | TRBV20-1 | TGCAGTGCCAGCGGCAGGGTGGATCAGCCCCAGCATTTT | CSASGRVDQPQHF
TRBJ2-1 | few | TRBD2 | TRBV29-1 | TGCAGGGTGGGAGGGGTCTACAATGAGCAGTTCTTC | CRVGGVYNEQFF
TRBJ1-5 | few | - | TRBV10-3 | TGTGCCATCAGTGAGGCGGTCAACAATCAGCCCCAGCATTTT | CAISEAVNNQPQHF
TRBJ1-2 | - | - | TRBV27 | TGTGCCAGCAGTACCTCACAGGGCCCTTACTATGGCTACACCTTC | CASSTSQGPYYGYTF
TRBJ2-7 | few | - | TRBV6-6 | TGTGCCAGCAGTCCCCGGTCGACCGACCGATATTACGAGCAGTACTTC | CASSPRSTDRYYEQYF
TRBJ2-5 | - | - | TRBV19 | TGTGCCAGTAGTCCCAGACTACCCCCGGAGACCCAGTACTTC | CASSPRLPPETQYF
TRBJ2-1 | few | TRBD2 | TRBV5-1 | TGCGCCAGCAGGGAAAGCGGGGGGGTTCTCTACAATGAGCAGTTCTTC | CASRESGGVLYNEQFF
TRBJ2-1 | - | - | TRBV28 | TGTGCCAGCAGTTGGGGCTTTTCGGACAATGAGCAGTTCTTC | CASSWGFSDNEQFF
TRBJ1-5 | - | - | TRBV3-1 | TGTGCCAGCAGCCCTCATCCGGGGGTGCGTCAGCCCCAGCATTTT | CASSPHPGVRQPQHF
TRBJ2-3 | - | - | TRBV6-6 | TGTGCCAGCAGTTACCTGACAGGACGCACAGATACGCAGTATTTT | CASSYLTGRTDTQYF
TRBJ1-6 | few | - | TRBV3-1 | TGTGCCAGCAGCGAATCCCGGTCTGGACCCCTCCACTTT | CASSESRSGPLHF
TRBJ1-1 | many | - | TRBV20-1 | TGCAGTGCTAGAAAGATGGGATCTGAAGCTTTCTTT | CSARKMGSEAFF
TRBJ2-1 | few | - | TRBV11-2 | TGTGCCAGCAGCGCCCGGGACACTACCCCTCAAGAGACCCAGTTCTTC | CASSARDTTPQETQFF
TRBJ2-5 | - | - | TRBV2 | TGTGCCAGCAGTGAACGGGACGGGTTGATTGGGACCCAGTACTTC | CASSERDGLIGTQYF